The 29 T cell receptor beta chains presented below share a single source sample, sequenced in a study of shared clonotypes between healthy human individuals. Data came from immunoSEQ multiplex PCR; TCRdb stores just in-frame clones and leaves some out. The sample carries approximately 2.5 million clones, 90% to 95% recorded once. The sample taken for sequencing was naive CD4+ T cells from PBMCs. The subset was: CD45RA+ positively selected. The receptors derive from a man aged 18 to 35 in good health. Some clones in this sample may be carry-over from other donors' samples.

V is TRBV20-1 and J is TRBJ2-7; D is perhaps TRBD2 (5 bases). The germline V and J ends were trimmed by 3 bases and 11 bases, with 14 bases remaining between them. This CDR3 spans 11 amino acids. Germline CDR1 reads DFQATT; CDR2 reads SNEGSKA (reference sequence). The CDR3 region is CSASEGPLKYF. CDR3 coding DNA: TGCAGTGCTAGTGAGGGCCCGTTGAAGTACTTC.

V gene TRBV5-6 combines with J gene TRBJ1-1; D not certain. Trimming took 0 bases from V and 4 from J, leaving 13 bases between them. The CDR3 has 15 amino acids. CDR1 is SGHDT and CDR2 is YYEEEE in the germline V gene. The CDR3 region has the DNA TGTGCCAGCAGCTTGGGGGGATCGTGGAGCACTGAAGCTTTCTTT. It specifies CASSLGGSWSTEAFF.

The rearrangement uses TRBV28 and TRBJ2-2, with TRBD2 matching 8 bases. Germline CDR1 reads MDHEN; CDR2 reads SYDVKM. The V gene end was trimmed by 8 bases and the J gene end by 4 bases; junction bases not matched to a gene: 9. This CDR3 has 15 amino acids. CDR3 sequence reads: CASSSPGGRTGELFF. As DNA, the CDR3 is TGTGCCAGCTCCTCCCCGGGGGGGCGCACCGGGGAGCTGTTTTTT.

The gene calls are TRBV28 and TRBJ1-4, with 9 positions matching TRBD1. Germline V lookup: CDR1 MDHEN, CDR2 SYDVKM. Germline trimming cut 0 bases from V and 6 bases from J; bases unmatched to any gene: 2. The CDR3 is 15 residues long. The CDR3 region is CASSLWTGGYEKLFF. CDR3 in DNA: TGTGCCAGCAGTTTATGGACAGGGGGATATGAAAAACTGTTTTTT.

This chain connects TRBV27 to TRBJ2-3; no definite D call. The CDR3 has 13 residues. V lost 8 bases to trimming and J lost 2 bases, with 11 bases between them. Germline V gives CDR1 MNHEY, CDR2 SMNVEV (reference sequence). CDR3 nucleotides: TGTGCCAGCGGGAAACCACTCACAGATACGCAGTATTTT. Translation: CASGKPLTDTQYF.

Worth noting for this clone: The same CDR3 is also encoded by other DNA sequences in this sample. The chain combines TRBV5-8 with TRBJ1-1; 8 nucleotides align to TRBD1. This CDR3 has 15 residues. V was pared by 3 bases and J by 1 base, with 5 bases of the junction left unmatched. Germline V CDR1 and CDR2: SGHTS, YDEGEE. The CDR3 reads CASSSTGTGNTEAFF. The CDR3 DNA follows: TGTGCCAGCAGCTCCACCGGGACAGGGAACACTGAAGCTTTCTTT.

The CDR3: CASSTLKQVGDYNEQFF. The CDR3 DNA sequence: TGTGCCAGCAGCACACTTAAACAAGTAGGGGACTACAATGAGCAGTTCTTC. V and J are TRBV2 and TRBJ2-1; a possible D gene is TRBD1 (5 bases). V gave up 6 bases and J gave up 3 bases, with 21 bases separating them. Per the germline V gene, CDR1 is SNHLY and CDR2 is FYNNEI. CDR3 size: 17 residues.

About this clone: One end of the junction is discordant with germline, which a read error may explain. CDR3 sequence (DNA): TGTGCCAGCAGTTTATACCGGGACTTACCCAAGGATTTT. This encodes CASSLYRDLPKDF. V gene TRBV27 combines with J gene TRBJ2-3; D might be TRBD2 (6 bases). In germline, CDR1 is MNHEY, CDR2 SMNVEV (reference sequence). The CDR3 sequence is 13 residues long.

J is TRBJ1-5 and V is TRBV4-2, with D possibly TRBD1 on 6 matching bases. Germline loops: CDR1 LGHNA, CDR2 YNFKEQ. This CDR3 has 16 amino acids. Trimming pared 0 bases from V and 3 bases from J, leaving 12 bases between. CDR3 sequence reads: CASSQENREINQPQHF. The CDR3 bases are TGTGCCAGCAGCCAAGAAAACAGGGAGATCAATCAGCCCCAGCATTTT.

The genes are TRBV6-1 and TRBJ1-5; D ambiguous. CDR1 is MNHNS, CDR2 SASEGT, per germline. The V gene lost 2 bases and the J gene lost 2 bases, with 7 bases spanning the gap. The CDR3 consists of 14 residues. The CDR3 nucleotides read TGTGCCAGCAGTGAAACTCCGGGCAATCAGCCCCAGCATTTT. Amino acid sequence: CASSETPGNQPQHF.

The genes are TRBV5-1 and TRBJ2-7, with D perhaps TRBD2 (5 bases). Per germline, CDR1 SGHRS and CDR2 YFSETQ. V lost 3 bases and J lost 0, with 10 bases in between. The CDR3 is made up of 14 amino acids. Written as DNA, the CDR3 is TGCGCCAGCAGCTCCGACGGGAACTCCTACGAGCAGTACTTC. This sequence encodes CASSSDGNSYEQYF. The full variable domain, in which reference TRBV5-1 and TRBJ2-7 provide the parts outside the CDR3, is KAGVTQTPRYLIKTRGQQVTLSCSPISGHRSVSWYQQTPGQGLQFLFEYFSETQRNKGNFPGRFSGRQFSNSRSEMNVSTLELGDSALYLCASSSDGNSYEQYFGPGTRLTVT.

The chain has TRBV5-5 and TRBJ2-7, with D hard to call. The V gene's germline CDR1 is SGHKS and CDR2 YYEKEE (reference sequence). The CDR3 is made up of 12 amino acids. V gave up 4 bases and J gave up 4 bases, with 9 bases separating them. The CDR3 loop reads CASSPFDYEQYF. For the CDR3, the DNA is TGTGCCAGCAGCCCCTTTGATTACGAGCAGTACTTC. Full variable domain (remainder filled in from reference TRBV5-5 and TRBJ2-7): DAGVTQSPTHLIKTRGQQVTLRCSPISGHKSVSWYQQVLGQGPQFIFQYYEKEERGRGNFPDRFSARQFPNYSSELNVNALLLGDSALYLCASSPFDYEQYFGPGTRLTVT.

V and J are TRBV11-2 and TRBJ1-4; the D gene is possibly TRBD1 (6 bases). Per the germline V gene, CDR1 is SGHAT and CDR2 is FQNNGV. Trimming pared 3 bases from V and 4 bases from J, leaving 12 bases between. The CDR3 is 15 amino acids. The CDR3, as DNA: TGTGCCAGCAGCTTTTACAGGGACGTTAATGAAAAACTGTTTTTT. It specifies CASSFYRDVNEKLFF.

In this sample, this clone turned up a few times. Other DNA sequences in this specimen translate into the identical CDR3. V and J are TRBV7-2 and TRBJ1-5; 9 bases fit TRBD1. Germline values: CDR1 SGHTA, CDR2 FQGNSA. J lost 1 base, V lost 5 bases, and 3 bases had no gene match. The CDR3 extends over 15 amino acids. The chain's CDR3 is CASSLGQGSNQPQHF. The CDR3, as DNA: TGTGCCAGCAGCCTAGGACAGGGGAGCAATCAGCCCCAGCATTTT.

J is TRBJ1-4 and V is TRBV18; 7 nucleotides line up with TRBD1. Germline assignment: CDR1 KGHSH and CDR2 LQKENI. The CDR3 extends over 17 amino acids. Trimming cost V 4 bases and J 8 bases; bases outside gene matches: 16. The CDR3 reads CASSRTGQRTVGEKLFF. Written as DNA, the CDR3 is TGTGCCAGCTCACGAACGGGACAGAGGACGGTTGGAGAAAAACTGTTTTTT.

J is TRBJ2-5 and V is TRBV15, with D hard to call. The CDR3 spans 14 residues. CDR1 is LNHNV and CDR2 is YYDKDF in the germline V gene (reference sequence). V was pared by 1 base and J by 1 base, with 7 bases between. The CDR3 protein is CATSRVAVQETQYF. CDR3 nucleotides: TGTGCCACCAGCAGAGTGGCGGTCCAAGAGACCCAGTACTTC.

A remark on this clone: The sample contains more than one DNA sequence encoding this CDR3. The chain joins TRBV28 to TRBJ2-5; D uncertain. The CDR3 has 11 amino acids. Germline V gives CDR1 MDHEN, CDR2 SYDVKM. Trimming took 6 bases from V and 0 from J, leaving 2 bases between them. CDR3 amino acids: CASRHQETQYF. DNA of the CDR3: TGTGCCAGCAGACACCAAGAGACCCAGTACTTC.

The chain carries TRBV2 and TRBJ1-4; tentative D call: TRBD1 (5 bases). Trimming took off 4 bases at V and 7 bases at J, with 16 bases between the two ends. CDR3 size: 15 residues. CDR1 and CDR2 (germline): SNHLY, FYNNEI. The CDR3 region has the DNA TGTGCCAGCAGTGCGGATACGGGGGGAAGTGAAAAACTGTTTTTT. Encoded protein: CASSADTGGSEKLFF.

This chain joins TRBV18 and TRBJ2-7; TRBD1 is a possible D gene (6 bases). This CDR3 contains 15 residues. Trimming removed 6 bases at V and 3 bases at J, with 18 bases between. Germline assignment: CDR1 KGHSH and CDR2 LQKENI. This CDR3 reads CASSMGTPRNYEQYF. Written as DNA, the CDR3 is TGTGCCAGCTCCATGGGGACACCGAGAAACTACGAGCAGTACTTC.

The V gene is TRBV27, the J gene TRBJ2-7; 9 positions match TRBD1. CDR1 and CDR2 from the germline V gene are MNHEY and SMNVEV (reference sequence). Germline trimming cut 1 base from V and 2 bases from J; bases unmatched to any gene: 12. The CDR3 runs 18 residues. The CDR3 DNA reads TGTGCCAGCAGTTTATTCATGACAGGGGGAAGCGGTCCCTACGAGCAGTACTTC. Protein product: CASSLFMTGGSGPYEQYF.

As regards this clone: Additional DNA sequences in this sample encode the identical CDR3. The gene calls are TRBV5-1 and TRBJ2-7; 11 nucleotides line up with TRBD1. This CDR3 has 16 amino acids. After removal of 0 bases from V and 0 bases from J, the junction contained 2 bases not matched to a gene. Germline CDR1 reads SGHRS; CDR2 reads YFSETQ. In DNA, the CDR3 is TGCGCCAGCAGCTTGGACGGACAGGGGGCCTCCTACGAGCAGTACTTC. This gives the protein CASSLDGQGASYEQYF.

The J gene is TRBJ2-1, the V gene TRBV27; TRBD2 matches 7 bases. Germline CDR1 MNHEY, CDR2 SMNVEV (reference sequence). The CDR3 covers 15 residues. J lost 2 bases, V lost 2 bases, and 3 bases had no gene match. In DNA form, the CDR3 reads TGTGCCAGCAGTTTAAGTGGGACTACCTACAATGAGCAGTTCTTC. Translating it yields CASSLSGTTYNEQFF.

This sequence joins TRBV11-2 and TRBJ2-4, with a tentative D call TRBD2 (5 bases). The CDR3 sequence is 18 residues long. Germline CDR1 is SGHAT and CDR2 is FQNNGV. Trimming removed 1 base from V and 0 bases from J, with 16 bases in between. The CDR3 nucleotides are TGTGCCAGCAGCTTAGGAAGGACTGAAACATTAGCCAAAAACATTCAGTACTTC. It translates to CASSLGRTETLAKNIQYF.

The DNA of the CDR3 is TGTGCCAGCAGGTCAGGGACAGGGGTAGAGACCCAGTACTTC. Protein: CASRSGTGVETQYF. This sequence joins TRBV5-4 and TRBJ2-5; 10 bases line up with TRBD1. V lost 5 bases, J lost 4 bases, and 5 bases stayed unmatched. This CDR3 comprises 14 residues. The V gene's germline CDR1 is SGHNT and CDR2 YYREEE (reference sequence).

The chain uses TRBV5-4 and TRBJ1-2; D remains unclear. The ends were cut back, 0 bases at V and 7 bases at J, with 10 bases in the middle. Looked up from germline, CDR1 is SGHNT and CDR2 is YYREEE (reference sequence). The CDR3 spans 13 residues. The chain's CDR3 is CASSLERPAGYTF. The DNA for the CDR3 is TGTGCCAGCAGCTTGGAGCGTCCGGCTGGCTACACCTTC.

The chain carries TRBV25-1 and TRBJ2-7; 8 bases line up with TRBD1. V lost 7 bases to trimming and J lost 6 bases; unmatched junction nucleotides: 14. Per the germline V gene, CDR1 is MGHDK and CDR2 is SYGVNS. The CDR3 loop spans 15 amino acids. The CDR3 here is CASNGLRAGGCEQYF. The CDR3 coding sequence is TGTGCCAGCAATGGCTTAAGGGCAGGGGGCTGCGAGCAGTACTTC.

The rearrangement uses TRBV27 and TRBJ2-3; 8 nucleotides align to TRBD1. The germline CDR1 and CDR2 sequences are MNHEY and SMNVEV (reference sequence). The trim removed 7 bases at V and 0 bases at J, leaving 3 bases unmatched. The CDR3 loop spans 14 amino acids. CDR3 sequence reads: CASTRTGSTDTQYF. The DNA of the CDR3 is TGTGCCAGCACCCGGACAGGGAGCACAGATACGCAGTATTTT.

The chain employs TRBV28 and TRBJ2-1, with D possibly matching TRBD2 (6 bases). The CDR3 totals 14 residues. The germline V gene has CDR1 MDHEN and CDR2 SYDVKM. V lost 4 bases and J lost 7, with 14 bases in between. Here the CDR3 DNA reads TGTGCCAGCAGTTCCCCCGGGGGTGGGAATGAGCAGTTCTTC. This encodes CASSSPGGGNEQFF.

The rearrangement uses TRBV5-1 and TRBJ1-5; no definite D call. Trimming left V 0 bases short and J 2 bases short, with 12 bases between. Germline loops: CDR1 SGHRS, CDR2 YFSETQ. The CDR3 loop spans 16 amino acids. The CDR3 here is CASSLVPQTGNQPQHF. Here the CDR3 DNA reads TGCGCCAGCAGCTTGGTCCCCCAAACTGGCAATCAGCCCCAGCATTTT.